Shown below are 8 T cell receptor beta chains from a single sample sequenced in a study of blood T cell repertoires in COVID-19. The assay was immunoSEQ multiplex PCR, and TCRdb's table has in-frame clones only and misses some. The table includes 160,000 or so clones, 80% to 90% detected once. Sequencing was carried out using peripheral blood. The origin of the receptors is a woman between 70 and 85 years old with acute or convalescent COVID-19.

This clone showed up just a few times. The genes are TRBV25-1 and TRBJ1-2; perhaps TRBD1 as D (6 bases). Per the germline V gene, CDR1 is MGHDK and CDR2 is SYGVNS. The CDR3 loop spans 15 amino acids. The V end was cut by 2 bases, the J end by 5 bases, with 15 bases between. CDR3 DNA: TGTGCCAGCAGTGAACCCACAGGGATCGGTTATGGCTACACCTTC. Translated, it gives CASSEPTGIGYGYTF.

This clone appeared a single time. V is TRBV4-1 and J is TRBJ1-5, with 8 bases fitting TRBD1. The CDR3 has 15 amino acids. The V gene's germline CDR1 is MGHRA and CDR2 YSYEKL. The V and J ends lost 3 bases and 5 bases, in that order; junction bases with no gene match: 6. The CDR3 loop reads CASSQKTGGDQPQHF. The CDR3 DNA reads TGCGCCAGCAGCCAGAAAACAGGGGGAGATCAGCCCCAGCATTTT.

The chain is built from TRBV9 and TRBJ1-1; 7 bases agree with TRBD1. With V trimmed by 2 bases and J by 3 bases, 13 bases remained unmatched. There are 17 residues in the CDR3. From germline, CDR1 is SGDLS and CDR2 YYNGEE. Here the CDR3 DNA reads TGTGCCAGCAGCGTCAGGGGGGACAAGCCCTGGGACACTGAAGCTTTCTTT. Translated: CASSVRGDKPWDTEAFF. The whole variable domain, filled in from reference TRBV9 and TRBJ1-1, reads DSGVTQTPKHLITATGQRVTLRCSPRSGDLSVYWYQQSLDQGLQFLIQYYNGEERAKGNILERFSAQQFPDLHSELNLSSLELGDSALYFCASSVRGDKPWDTEAFFGQGTRLTVV.

The CDR3 DNA reads as TGTGCCAGCAGCCGGCGGGATCGGGGAGGCGAGCAGTACTTC. Translated, it gives CASSRRDRGGEQYF. The chain recombines TRBV4-2 with TRBJ2-7; tentative D call: TRBD2 (6 bases). V lost 4 bases to trimming and J lost 6 bases, with 16 bases between them. This CDR3 spans 14 amino acids. The V gene's germline CDR1 is LGHNA and CDR2 YNFKEQ.

The chain links TRBV5-1 to TRBJ2-2; possible D gene TRBD1, 5 bases. The CDR3 contains 16 residues. Germline V gene data show CDR1 as SGHRS and CDR2 as YFSETQ. The V gene lost 4 bases and the J gene lost 1 base, with 14 bases spanning the gap. The CDR3 spells CASSPRAGMNTGELFF. CDR3 nucleotide sequence: TGCGCCAGCAGCCCCCGCGCAGGGATGAACACCGGGGAGCTGTTTTTT.

This clone was detected only once. V gene TRBV6-5 combines with J gene TRBJ2-1, with TRBD2 as a possible D gene (5 bases). The CDR3 runs to 15 residues. V was clipped by 7 bases and J by 8 bases, with 21 bases between them. Germline CDR1 reads MNHEY; CDR2 reads SVGAGI. The CDR3 DNA reads as TGTGCCAGCACCAGGCTAGCTCCAACACACTATGAGCAGTTCTTC. This gives the protein CASTRLAPTHYEQFF.

V gene TRBV6-5 combines with J gene TRBJ1-2; 10 bases fit TRBD1. Germline CDR1 is MNHEY and CDR2 is SVGAGI. This CDR3 region has 13 residues. The trim removed 6 bases at V and 8 bases at J, leaving 6 bases unmatched. CDR3 nucleotide sequence: TGTGCCAGCAGGCGGGACAGGGGAGTCGGCTACACCTTC. It encodes CASRRDRGVGYTF.

The rearrangement joins TRBV5-1 to TRBJ2-1; 11 bases agree with TRBD2. Germline CDR1 SGHRS, CDR2 YFSETQ. With 0 bases clipped from V and 7 bases from J, the junction kept 9 bases outside the gene matches. The CDR3 runs to 17 residues. CDR3 nucleotides: TGCGCCAGCAGCTTGGCCGATAGCGGGAGGGCGGGAAATGAGCAGTTCTTC. Its translation is CASSLADSGRAGNEQFF.